This T cell receptor beta chain originates from a study of shared clonotypes between healthy human individuals. Authors' methods: ImmunoSEQ yielded junction-only sequences lacking quality scores, so filtering differed. Clones were sequenced by immunoSEQ multiplex PCR, and TCRdb holds only the in-frame ones, with some missing. D and trimming come from the DNA, and the V and J calls and clone size come from that table. The table records 2 million to 2.5 million clones, under 95% of them present only once. The CDR3 covers 13 residues. The V end was cut by 6 bases, the J end by 4 bases, with 12 bases between. CDR1 is MNHNS and CDR2 is SASEGT in the germline V gene.

The TCR originated in a man aged 18-30 years in good health. Some clones in this sample may be carry-over from other donors' samples. This sequence joins TRBV6-1 and TRBJ1-1; D is unclear. The specimen sequenced was naive CD4+ T cells from PBMCs. Subset described: CD45RA+ positively selected. CDR3 nucleotides: TGTGCCAGCAGGAAGGGCGTCGGCACTGAAGCTTTCTTT. Encoded protein: CASRKGVGTEAFF.